What follows describes a single T cell receptor (beta chain). Antigen unknown. Original data processing: Sampled TCR counts reached a median of approximately 100,000 per sample, with values ranging from roughly 20,000 to 750,000. TCRdb re-called the RACE reads with MiXCR, one entry per CDR3 protein. None of the V and J calls come from the authors' own analysis; TCRdb made them. The sample holds roughly 72,000 distinct CDR3 sequences; over 9% are singletons and the top ten take around 1.3%. This specimen belongs to a study of human T cells and chemical hapten exposure. Whole-study results and caveats: Significantly more large CDR3 similarity clusters were formed by expanded TCRs than by controls.

Specified time point: patch test 1, 2 weeks after DPC sensitization. Indicated treatment: therapeutic diphenylcyclopropenone sensitization with weekly scalp DPC. Blood collection happened ahead of applying each patch test. Looked up from germline, CDR1 is SQVTM and CDR2 is ANQGSEA. This CDR3 contains 11 residues. V shed 7 bases and J shed 3 bases, with 9 bases lying between them. Sequences were derived from whole blood, sampled in connection with sensitization to the hapten diphenylcyclopropenone (DPC). The source is a woman aged 45-59 years with alopecia areata. Some clones in this sample may be carry-over from other donors' samples. The chain carries TRBV29-1 and TRBJ1-1; D remains ambiguous. This CDR3 is CSGYGDTEAFF. The CDR3 coding sequence is TGCAGCGGCTACGGGGACACTGAAGCTTTCTTT.